What follows are 25 T cell receptor beta chains derived from one specimen sequenced in a study of CD8+ T cells in alopecia areata (dated by TCRdb to the late 2010s). Libraries were built with the immunoSEQ multiplex PCR assay. For TCR sequencing, RNA was extracted from every sample and reverse transcribed into cDNA to serve as template. TCRdb took over this immuneACCESS table, retaining in-frame rearrangements with V and J assigned. Such tables are incomplete; in checked studies, under half of the missing clones stem from an unresolved V gene, and the remainder is unexplained. This sample is represented by about 120,000 clones, with no singletons among them. The ten largest account for 15% to 20% of the sample. Specimen: lesional skin. The source is a C3H/HeJ mouse with alopecia areata. This mouse strain carries MHC haplotype H2-k.

This clone has more than one count but fewer than ten. Germline and genes here are mouse. The missing CDR3 end, 4 residues past where the read stops, is filled in from the germline J gene. J is TRBJ2-5 and V is TRBV16, with TRBD1 matching 8 bases. Germline V gene sequence: CDR1 SGHSA, CDR2 FRNQAP. The CDR3 is 16 amino acids. The CDR3 region is CASSLEAGGAEDTQYF. CDR3 DNA, as far as it was read: TGTGCAAGCAGCTTAGAAGCAGGGGGCGCAGAGGAC. Filled out from reference TRBV16 and TRBJ2-5, the complete variable domain reads NAGVIQTPRHKVTGKGQEATLWCEPISGHSAVFWYRQTIVQGLEFLTYFRNQAPIDDSGMPKERFSAQMPNQSHSTLKIQSTQPQDSAVYLCASSLEAGGAEDTQYFGPGTRLLVL.

With respect to this clone: Genes and germline come from the mouse. The read terminates 4 residues before the CDR3 end, so the remaining end is supplied by the germline J gene. The V call is TRBV19, the J call TRBJ2-1; a possible D gene is TRBD2 (5 bases). Trimming left V 0 bases short and J 3 bases short, with 10 bases between. Germline V gene sequence: CDR1 FNHDT, CDR2 SITEND (reference sequence). This CDR3 spans 15 amino acids. The CDR3 bases that were read are TGTGCCAGCAGTATAGCGGACTTCTCCTATGCT. Its protein is CASSIADFSYA. The whole CDR3 protein is CASSIADFSYAEQFF.

To note about this clone: Gene names refer to mouse genes. The CDR3 end lies 4 residues beyond the end of the read and is filled in from the germline J gene. J is TRBJ2-5 and V is TRBV13-3; D gene unclear. V was clipped by 1 base and J by 0 bases, with 9 bases between them. CDR3 size: 15 residues. From germline, CDR1 is NNHDY and CDR2 SYVADS. The part of the CDR3 DNA that was read is TGTGCCAGCAGTGATTTTTTGGGTAACCAAGAC. As protein: CASSDFLGNQD. The full CDR3 is CASSDFLGNQDTQYF.

This clone was detected only a few times. Mouse names are used for the genes. The read ends 4 residues shy of where the CDR3 ends; the end is completed using the germline J gene. This chain links TRBV5 with TRBJ1-2; 10 bases fit TRBD1. The CDR3 has 15 amino acids. Germline CDR1 is LGHNA and CDR2 is YNLKQL (reference sequence). Partial CDR3 DNA: TGTGCCAGCAGCCAGTGGGACAGGGGAGGGTCC. This translates into CASSQWDRGGS. The full CDR3 is CASSQWDRGGSDYTF.

This clone was observed a handful of times. Gene labels here are mouse ones. CDR3 DNA (partial): TGTGCCAGCAGTGAGCACGGGACACTCTATGCT. Protein sequence: CASSEHGTLYA. The whole CDR3 protein is CASSEHGTLYAEQFF. The chain has TRBV13-3 and TRBJ2-1; tentative D call: TRBD1 (6 bases). Read coverage stops 4 residues before the CDR3 terminus; the germline J gene supplies the remainder. CDR1 and CDR2 from the germline V gene are NNHDY and SYVADS. Trimming pared 2 bases from V and 3 bases from J, leaving 12 bases between. This CDR3 is built from 15 residues.

This clone was detected ten times or more. Gene names are the mouse ones. The DNA ends 4 residues before the CDR3 does, and the rest of the CDR3 is filled in from the germline J gene. The chain has TRBV13-3 and TRBJ2-1; TRBD2 aligns across 14 bases. The CDR3 length is 15 residues. The junction had 3 bases not matched to a gene; V was cut back by 5 bases and J by 5 bases. Germline loops: CDR1 NNHDY, CDR2 SYVADS. CDR3 bases read: TGTGCCAGCAGGGGACTGGGGGGGCTGGATGCT. Encoded protein: CASRGLGGLDA. The full CDR3 reads CASRGLGGLDAEQFF.

This clone was counted between two and nine times. Gene labels here are mouse ones. The read comes to an end 4 residues before the CDR3 does, leaving the germline J gene to fill in the end. The chain couples TRBV13-3 to TRBJ1-2; 9 bases are a match to TRBD1. Germline V CDR1 and CDR2: NNHDY, SYVADS. CDR3 size: 14 residues. CDR3 DNA (partial): TGTGCCAGCAGTGCGGACAGGGGAAGGGGC. Its translation: CASSADRGRG. The CDR3 in full is CASSADRGRGDYTF.

This clone was recorded many times. The gene names here belong to mouse. The read gets to within 4 residues of the CDR3 end, and the germline J gene fills in the rest. This chain connects TRBV13-3 to TRBJ2-1; 11 bases map to TRBD1. Germline V gene sequence: CDR1 NNHDY, CDR2 SYVADS. The CDR3 loop spans 17 amino acids. V lost 3 bases, J lost 0 bases, and 5 bases stayed unmatched. The covered CDR3 bases are TGTGCCAGCAGTGGGACAGGGGGCGAGATTAACTATGCT. It encodes CASSGTGGEINYA. The CDR3 reads in full as CASSGTGGEINYAEQFF.

This clone was observed at least ten times. The listed genes are named as in mouse. The read ends 4 residues before the CDR3 terminus; that terminus is restored from the germline J gene. J is TRBJ1-2 and V is TRBV13-3; the match to TRBD1 covers 10 bases. The CDR3 loop spans 15 amino acids. Per the germline V gene, CDR1 is NNHDY and CDR2 is SYVADS. The V gene end was trimmed by 0 bases and the J gene end by 4 bases; junction bases not matched to a gene: 3. The CDR3 here is CASSDGDRGGSDYTF. The sequenced part of the CDR3 DNA is TGTGCCAGCAGTGATGGGGACAGGGGCGGCTCC.

Of note for this clone: Genes and germline come from the mouse. The CDR3 extends 4 residues past the end of the read, so its final part is completed from the germline J gene. This sample also contains other DNA sequences that code for the same CDR3. V gene TRBV19 combines with J gene TRBJ2-3, with TRBD1 matching over 8 bases. CDR1 is FNHDT and CDR2 is SITEND in the germline V gene (reference sequence). Unmatched junction bases numbered 2, after V lost 5 bases and J lost 0 bases. The CDR3 contains 14 residues. The CDR3 protein is CASSNRGSAETLYF. CDR3 bases read: TGTGCCAGCAGCAACAGGGGGAGTGCAGAA.

Concerning this clone: The genes are named according to mouse. The covered CDR3 bases are TGTGCCAGCAGTGATGCTTTGGGGGGCAGAAACACCGGG. It translates to CASSDALGGRNTG. The whole CDR3 sequence reads CASSDALGGRNTGQLYF. The chain is built from TRBV13-1 and TRBJ2-2, with a possible D match to TRBD2 (7 bases). The read finishes 4 residues shy of the CDR3 end, and the germline J gene is used to complete it. V shed 0 bases and J shed 1 base, with 13 bases lying between them. The length of the CDR3 is 17 residues. Germline V gene lookup returns CDR1 NSHNY and CDR2 SYGAGN.

This clone was found a few times. Any gene name here is a mouse gene name. The DNA ends 4 residues before the CDR3 does, and the rest of the CDR3 is filled in from the germline J gene. The chain uses TRBV13-3 and TRBJ1-1, with D perhaps TRBD1 (5 bases). Trimming cost V 0 bases and J 4 bases, with 10 bases left between them. Germline CDR1 NNHDY, CDR2 SYVADS. This CDR3 comprises 14 residues. CDR3 protein: CASSDAQGSTEVFF. Incomplete CDR3 DNA: TGTGCCAGCAGTGATGCGCAGGGAAGCACA.

As for this clone: The listed genes are named as in mouse. The CDR3 end is not reached by the read, which stops 4 residues before it; the germline J gene fills it in. V gene TRBV29 combines with J gene TRBJ2-5, with 9 nucleotides matching TRBD1. The CDR3 loop spans 14 amino acids. From germline, CDR1 is MSHET and CDR2 SYDVDS. The CDR3 loop is CASSLGTGKDTQYF. The sequenced part of the CDR3 DNA is TGTGCTAGCAGTTTAGGGACAGGGAAAGAC.

This clone has more than one count but fewer than ten. Each gene name is a mouse one. With the read ending 4 residues before the CDR3 end, the germline J gene is used to fill in that end. V gene TRBV19 combines with J gene TRBJ1-1, with 9 bases identical to TRBD1. Looked up from germline, CDR1 is FNHDT and CDR2 is SITEND (reference sequence). Unmatched junction bases numbered 8, after V lost 5 bases and J lost 3 bases. There are 15 residues in the CDR3. CDR3 DNA, as far as it was read: TGTGCCAGCAGCGAAACAGGGGGCCGAGACACA. It encodes CASSETGGRDT. The whole CDR3 reads CASSETGGRDTEVFF.

This clone was recorded a few times. These gene names are mouse names. The CDR3 goes on 4 residues after the read ends, and that part is filled in from the germline J gene. The genes are TRBV13-3 and TRBJ2-5; 7 bases are a match to TRBD1. Germline V gives CDR1 NNHDY, CDR2 SYVADS. The CDR3 contains 15 residues. V was pared by 2 bases and J by 1 base, with 4 bases of the junction left unmatched. The CDR3 reads CASSDNDRDQDTQYF. The CDR3 DNA, read in part, is TGTGCCAGCAGTGACAACGACAGGGACCAAGAC.

Many counts were recorded for this clone. Mouse gene names and germline throughout. Read coverage stops 4 residues before the CDR3 terminus; the germline J gene supplies the remainder. V usage is TRBV1 and J usage is TRBJ2-5; D perhaps matches TRBD1 (6 bases). Germline V gene data show CDR1 as NSQYPW and CDR2 as LRSPGD (reference sequence). This CDR3 is 15 amino acids long. V lost 3 bases to trimming and J lost 1 base, with 11 bases between them. The CDR3 loop reads CTCSAPSGDQDTQYF. The covered CDR3 bases are TGCACCTGCAGTGCCCCATCAGGGGACCAAGAC.

As for this clone: Genes and germline are mouse. The CDR3 is cut off 4 residues early in the read; its end comes from the germline J gene. The V call is TRBV16, the J call TRBJ2-4, with 10 bases that match TRBD2. J was trimmed by 0 bases and V by 1 base; bases with no gene match: 1. The CDR3 runs to 16 residues. The germline gives CDR1 SGHSA, CDR2 FRNQAP. The covered CDR3 bases are TGTGCAAGCAGCTTAGGGACTGGGGGTAGTCAAAAC. Protein sequence: CASSLGTGGSQN. The full CDR3 is CASSLGTGGSQNTLYF.

Details on this clone: Gene names and germline refer to mouse. Read coverage stops 4 residues before the CDR3 terminus; the germline J gene supplies the remainder. In the same sample, other DNA sequences code for this CDR3. The rearrangement joins TRBV13-3 to TRBJ1-1; D might be TRBD1 (6 bases). Germline CDR1 and CDR2: NNHDY and SYVADS. CDR3 length equals 15 residues. The part of the CDR3 DNA that was read is TGTGCCAGCAGTGATGCCACTGGGGGGGCAGGA. Protein product: CASSDATGGAG. The entire CDR3 reads CASSDATGGAGEVFF.

This clone turned up a few times. All gene names here are mouse names. The CDR3 end falls 4 residues outside the read, so it is completed with the germline J gene. V usage is TRBV1 and J usage is TRBJ1-1; D gene unclear. V dropped 0 bases and J dropped 3 bases, with 8 bases sitting between them. The germline gives CDR1 NSQYPW, CDR2 LRSPGD (reference sequence). The CDR3 has 14 residues. The part of the CDR3 DNA that was read is TGCACCTGCAGTGCAGACCTGAGGGACACA. It yields the protein CTCSADLRDT. The entire CDR3 sequence reads CTCSADLRDTEVFF. The full variable domain, in which reference TRBV1 and TRBJ1-1 provide the parts outside the CDR3, is VTLLEQNPRWRLVPRGQAVNLRCILKNSQYPWMSWYQQDLQKQLQWLFTLRSPGDKEVKSLPGADYLATRVTDTELRLQVANMSQGRTLYCTCSADLRDTEVFFGKGTRLTVV.

With respect to this clone: Each gene name is a mouse one. The read finishes 4 residues shy of the CDR3 end, and the germline J gene is used to complete it. V gene TRBV13-3 combines with J gene TRBJ1-1, with TRBD1 matching over 12 bases. This CDR3 is 16 amino acids long. Germline V gene data show CDR1 as NNHDY and CDR2 as SYVADS. With 1 base clipped from V and 2 bases from J, the junction kept 3 bases outside the gene matches. Here the CDR3 reads CASSDWDRGPNTEVFF. The DNA read from the CDR3 is TGTGCCAGCAGTGATTGGGACAGGGGGCCCAACACA.

In regard to this clone: The protein in this entry is translated from the DNA; at residue 13 it differs from the protein listed in TCRdb. Gene and germline names: mouse. The read terminates 3 residues before the CDR3 end, so the remaining end is supplied by the germline J gene. The J gene is TRBJ1-3, the V gene TRBV13-3, with D tentatively TRBD1 (6 bases). CDR1 and CDR2 (germline): NNHDY, SYVADS. The CDR3 consists of 16 residues. Trimming removed 1 base at V and 0 bases at J, with 11 bases between. CDR3 DNA, as far as it was read: TGTGCCAGCAGTGATTCGCAGGGGAATTCTGGAAATACG. Translation gives CASSDSQGNSGNT. The complete CDR3 sequence is CASSDSQGNSGNTLYF. Based on the CDR3 plus reference TRBV13-3 and TRBJ1-3, the full variable domain is EAAVTQSPRSKVAVTGGKVTLSCHQTNNHDYMYWYRQDTGHGLRLIHYSYVADSTEKGDIPDGYKASRPSQENFSLILELASLSQTAVYFCASSDSQGNSGNTLYFGEGSRLIVV.

About this clone: Gene names denote mouse genes. Read data end 4 residues before the CDR3 end; the end is taken from the germline J gene. Other nucleotide sequences from this sample produce the same CDR3. The rearrangement joins TRBV1 to TRBJ2-7; 7 nucleotides match TRBD1. With 3 bases clipped from V and 0 bases from J, the junction kept 5 bases outside the gene matches. Germline V gives CDR1 NSQYPW, CDR2 LRSPGD (reference sequence). CDR3 length: 15 residues. The DNA read from the CDR3 is TGCACCTGCAGTGCCCGGGACAGTAGCTCCTAT. It specifies CTCSARDSSSY. The whole CDR3 sequence is CTCSARDSSSYEQYF.

A remark on this clone: Mouse germline and gene names are used. The CDR3 goes on 4 residues after the read ends, and that part is filled in from the germline J gene. The rearrangement joins TRBV19 to TRBJ1-1, with D possibly being TRBD1 (6 bases). Germline CDR1 and CDR2: FNHDT and SITEND (reference sequence). This CDR3 comprises 14 residues. V lost 3 bases, J lost 4 bases, and 13 bases lay in between. This CDR3 reads CASSSTGRGTEVFF. The DNA read from the CDR3 is TGTGCCAGCAGTAGCACAGGGAGGGGCACA.

This clone has only a few counts. Genes and germline are mouse. From the germline J gene comes the end of the CDR3, since the read stops 4 residues before it. V gene TRBV13-1 combines with J gene TRBJ2-1, with 7 positions matching TRBD2. Germline assignment: CDR1 NSHNY and CDR2 SYGAGN. The CDR3 has 14 residues. Germline trimming cut 5 bases from V and 0 bases from J; bases unmatched to any gene: 2. The covered CDR3 bases are TGTGCCAGCAGGACTGGGAATAACTATGCT. Protein: CASRTGNNYA. The CDR3 reads in full as CASRTGNNYAEQFF.

Remarks on this clone: Any gene name here is a mouse gene name. The read is 4 residues too short to cover the CDR3 end, so that end is filled in from the germline J gene. The gene calls are TRBV31 and TRBJ2-1; 8 bases fit TRBD1. This CDR3 is 14 amino acids long. From germline, CDR1 is GKSSPN and CDR2 SITVG. V shed 2 bases and J 6 bases; nucleotides not matched to a gene: 6. CDR3 amino acids: CAWSSGGAGAEQFF. CDR3 DNA (partial): TGTGCCTGGAGTTCAGGGGGCGCGGGTGCT.